The rows below give T cell receptor beta chains drawn from one sample of a study of cytomegalovirus exposure and HLA in healthy donors. The assay was immunoSEQ multiplex PCR, and TCRdb's table has in-frame clones only and misses some. The sample holds roughly 100,000 clones, roughly 76% seen once. Sequenced material: PBMCs. These receptors all stem from a man aged 25-45 years in good health and CMV-seropositive. The CDR3 runs from the conserved cysteine through the conserved F or W. The D gene is left open where the match is weak. The size of a clone is reported for some rows only, either as once, few or many, or as a class for expanded clones.

D,V,size,length,J,CDR3,DNA
.,TRBV7-9,.,14,TRBJ2-5,CASSPRGAQETQYF,TGTGCCAGCAGCCCCCGGGGAGCACAAGAGACCCAGTACTTC
.,TRBV28,.,15,TRBJ1-5,CASSFDRASVQPQHF,TGTGCCAGCAGTTTTGACCGAGCGTCGGTTCAGCCCCAGCATTTT
TRBD1,TRBV4-1,.,16,TRBJ1-3,CASSPRTGATGNTIYF,TGCGCCAGCAGCCCGCGGACAGGGGCTACTGGAAACACCATATATTTT
.,TRBV6-4,.,13,TRBJ1-6,CASLDGNNSPLHF,TGTGCCAGCCTAGACGGAAATAATTCACCCCTCCACTTT
.,TRBV4-1,.,16,TRBJ1-1,CASSQEAGAKLSEAFF,TGCGCCAGCAGCCAAGAGGCGGGGGCGAAGCTGTCTGAAGCTTTCTTT
TRBD1,TRBV5-1,.,15,TRBJ1-4,CASSFGTGSYEKLFF,TGCGCCAGCAGCTTCGGGACAGGGAGTTATGAAAAACTGTTTTTT
.,TRBV28,.,17,TRBJ1-3,CASRPEFLIRSGNTIYF,TGTGCCAGCAGGCCCGAGTTTCTCATTCGCTCTGGAAACACCATATATTTT
TRBD1,TRBV7-2,.,13,TRBJ1-2,CASSPDRAYGYTF,TGTGCCAGCAGCCCGGACAGGGCCTATGGCTACACCTTC
TRBD1,TRBV7-9,.,13,TRBJ2-1,CASSSTGGAEQFF,TGTGCCAGCAGCTCAACAGGGGGCGCTGAGCAGTTCTTC
TRBD1,TRBV15,.,15,TRBJ1-3,CATSELQGSGNTIYF,TGTGCCACCAGCGAACTACAGGGGTCTGGAAACACCATATATTTT
.,TRBV28,.,13,TRBJ2-7,CASSLAQGYEQYF,TGTGCCAGCAGTTTGGCACAGGGCTACGAGCAGTACTTC
.,TRBV19,.,15,TRBJ1-5,CASSSGGAPPNSQHF,TGTGCCAGTAGTTCTGGGGGGGCCCCTCCAAATTCCCAGCATTTT
.,TRBV5-6,.,13,TRBJ1-1,CASSSFPQGEAFF,TGTGCCAGCAGCTCCTTCCCCCAGGGTGAAGCTTTCTTT
.,TRBV6-6,.,13,TRBJ1-2,CASRTDGVYGYTF,TGTGCCAGCAGGACCGACGGAGTTTATGGCTACACCTTC
TRBD1,TRBV7-2,.,15,TRBJ2-3,CASSSNRGLTDTQYF,TGTGCCAGCAGCTCGAACAGGGGGCTGACAGATACGCAGTATTTT
TRBD1,TRBV4-1,.,15,TRBJ2-1,CASSYGQGTYNEQFF,TGCGCCAGCAGCTATGGACAGGGGACCTACAATGAGCAGTTCTTC
TRBD2,TRBV11-2,few,15,TRBJ2-1,CASSSPGTSGNEQFF,TGTGCCAGCAGCTCCCCCGGGACTAGTGGCAATGAGCAGTTCTTC
.,TRBV4-3,few,17,TRBJ1-1,CASSQDDTGKLNTEAFF,TGCGCCAGCAGCCAAGATGACACAGGGAAATTGAACACTGAAGCTTTCTTT
TRBD1,TRBV19,.,13,TRBJ2-2,CASGQQGPGELFF,TGTGCCAGTGGGCAACAGGGGCCCGGGGAGCTGTTTTTT
.,TRBV30,.,14,TRBJ1-3,CAWSVYSSGNTIYF,TGTGCCTGGAGTGTGTACAGCTCCGGAAACACCATATATTTT
.,TRBV2,.,13,TRBJ1-2,CASSAQGFYGYTF,TGTGCCAGCAGTGCACAGGGATTCTATGGCTACACCTTC
TRBD1,TRBV11-1,.,16,TRBJ2-7,CASSLLRDRGFGEQYF,TGTGCCAGCAGCTTATTACGGGACAGGGGGTTTGGCGAGCAGTACTTC
TRBD1,TRBV6-6,.,15,TRBJ2-7,CASSSSPGGAYEQYF,TGTGCCAGCAGTAGTAGCCCAGGGGGCGCCTACGAGCAGTACTTC
TRBD1,TRBV4-2,.,15,TRBJ1-2,CASSQDRQGVGGYTF,TGTGCCAGCAGCCAAGATAGGCAGGGGGTGGGTGGCTACACCTTC
TRBD1,TRBV5-1,.,15,TRBJ2-3,CASSLGRGYTDTQYF,TGCGCCAGCAGCTTGGGCAGGGGGTATACAGATACGCAGTATTTT
.,TRBV7-7,.,15,TRBJ2-3,CASSLSEGWTDTQYF,TGTGCTAGCAGCTTGTCGGAGGGGTGGACAGATACGCAGTATTTT
TRBD1,TRBV7-9,.,14,TRBJ1-1,CASSSDRGVVKAFF,TGTGCCAGCAGCAGCGACAGGGGAGTCGTCAAAGCTTTCTTT
.,TRBV6-1,.,13,TRBJ1-2,CASSEAGNYGYTF,TGTGCCAGCAGTGAGGCAGGGAACTATGGCTACACCTTC
.,TRBV29-1,.,13,TRBJ2-3,CSARPAGTDTQYF,TGCAGCGCCCGACCGGCCGGGACAGATACGCAGTATTTT
.,TRBV28,.,11,TRBJ2-1,CASRYYTEQFF,TGTGCCAGCAGATATTACACCGAGCAGTTCTTC